The clone carrying this T cell receptor (beta chain) was found a few times. This sample stems from a study of cytomegalovirus exposure and HLA in healthy donors. Germline V gene lookup returns CDR1 MDHEN and CDR2 SYDVKM. The CDR3 is made up of 16 amino acids. V was clipped by 4 bases and J by 0 bases; unmatched bases: 5. Donors had nominal health at sampling but likely had unrecorded immune exposures. In the PCR, 60 Vbeta and 13 Jbeta primers were used. Libraries were prepared by immunoSEQ multiplex PCR; TCRdb keeps only in-frame clonotypes and omits some of them. This table holds under 200,000 clones, about three quarters found once.

This sequence joins TRBV28 and TRBJ2-2, with 7 bases aligning to TRBD1. This receptor was taken from a woman aged 40-49 years in good health and CMV-seropositive. Specimen: PBMCs. CDR3 bases: TGTGCCAGCAGTTCTAACAGGGGCGCGAACACCGGGGAGCTGTTTTTT. It codes for CASSSNRGANTGELFF.